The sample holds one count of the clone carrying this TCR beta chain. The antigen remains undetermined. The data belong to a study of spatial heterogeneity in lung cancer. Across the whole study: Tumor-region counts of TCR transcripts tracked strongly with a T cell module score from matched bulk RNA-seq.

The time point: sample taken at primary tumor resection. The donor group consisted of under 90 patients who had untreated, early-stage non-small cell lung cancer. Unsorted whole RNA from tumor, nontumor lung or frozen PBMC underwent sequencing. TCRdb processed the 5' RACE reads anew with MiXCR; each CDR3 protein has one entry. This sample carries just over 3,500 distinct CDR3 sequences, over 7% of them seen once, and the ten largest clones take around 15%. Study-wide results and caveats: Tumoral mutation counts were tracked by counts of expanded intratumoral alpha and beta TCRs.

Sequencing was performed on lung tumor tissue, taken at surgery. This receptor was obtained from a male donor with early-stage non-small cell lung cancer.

CDR3 bases: TGTGCCAGCAGTTTGAGGCGGCAAGAGACCCAGTACTTC. Its translation is CASSLRRQETQYF. The V gene is TRBV27, the J gene TRBJ2-5; no clear D. CDR3 size: 13 residues. Germline values: CDR1 MNHEY, CDR2 SMNVEV (reference sequence). The V gene lost 3 bases and the J gene lost 2 bases, with 7 bases spanning the gap.